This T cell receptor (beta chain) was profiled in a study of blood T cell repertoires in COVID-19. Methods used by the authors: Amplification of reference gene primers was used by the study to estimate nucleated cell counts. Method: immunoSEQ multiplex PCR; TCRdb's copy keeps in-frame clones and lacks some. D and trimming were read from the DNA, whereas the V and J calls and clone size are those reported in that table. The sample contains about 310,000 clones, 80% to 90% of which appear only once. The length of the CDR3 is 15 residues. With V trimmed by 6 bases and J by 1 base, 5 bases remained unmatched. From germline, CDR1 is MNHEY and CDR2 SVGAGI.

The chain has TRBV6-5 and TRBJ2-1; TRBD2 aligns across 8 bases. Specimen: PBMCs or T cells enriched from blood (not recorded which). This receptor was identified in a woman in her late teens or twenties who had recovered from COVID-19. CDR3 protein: CASSRGGASYNEQFF. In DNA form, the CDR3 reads TGTGCCAGCAGCCGGGGGGGGGCGTCCTACAATGAGCAGTTCTTC.